The 8 T cell receptor beta chains in this list originate from one sample, sequenced in a study of technical replicates of blood from a few donors (dated by TCRdb to about 2017). Receptor libraries were prepared by the immunoSEQ multiplex PCR assay. Held by TCRdb, this immuneACCESS table contains in-frame sequences only and omits some clones. Under half of the omission traces to an unresolved V gene where checked; the cause of the rest is unknown. In this sample the table shows 68,000 or so clones, around nine tenths of which occur a single time. Approximately 0.4% of the sample goes to the ten largest clones. Sequenced material: T cells isolated from PBMCs. The receptors originated from a human donor in good health.

The J gene is TRBJ2-7, the V gene TRBV19, with 8 bases identical to TRBD2. V shed 6 bases and J 1 base; nucleotides not matched to a gene: 5. Germline CDR1 is LNHDA and CDR2 is SQIVND (reference sequence). The CDR3 loop spans 14 amino acids. CDR3 amino acids: CASREAGVSYEQYF. CDR3 DNA: TGTGCCAGTAGGGAAGCGGGAGTGTCCTACGAGCAGTACTTC.

The chain couples TRBV27 to TRBJ2-3; D is uncertain. CDR1 and CDR2 from the germline V gene are MNHEY and SMNVEV (reference sequence). V shed 0 bases and J shed 6 bases, with 4 bases lying between them. The CDR3 has 12 residues. The CDR3: CASSLSGDTQYF. The CDR3 DNA follows: TGTGCCAGCAGTTTATCGGGCGATACGCAGTATTTT.

The chain recombines TRBV27 with TRBJ1-2, with D maybe TRBD1 (6 bases). Trimming left V 3 bases short and J 6 bases short, with 17 bases between. From germline, CDR1 is MNHEY and CDR2 SMNVEV (reference sequence). The CDR3 extends over 15 amino acids. DNA of the CDR3: TGTGCCAGCAGTTTGACCATCGGACAGATTCATGGCTACACCTTC. It yields the protein CASSLTIGQIHGYTF.

This clone showed up just once. The chain carries TRBV27 and TRBJ2-1, with D perhaps TRBD2 (6 bases). Trimming took 5 bases from V and 9 from J, leaving 17 bases between them. Germline loops: CDR1 MNHEY, CDR2 SMNVEV (reference sequence). The CDR3 is 14 amino acids. The CDR3: CASSPGLTLIEQFF. In DNA, the CDR3 is TGTGCCAGCAGTCCGGGACTCACTCTCATTGAGCAGTTCTTC.

V is TRBV28 and J is TRBJ2-7, with TRBD2 matching over 12 bases. After removal of 4 bases from V and 4 bases from J, the junction contained 2 bases not matched to a gene. Germline V CDR1 and CDR2: MDHEN, SYDVKM. The CDR3 has 14 residues. DNA of the CDR3: TGTGCCAGCAGTTGGACTAGCGGGATATACGAGCAGTACTTC. Encoded protein: CASSWTSGIYEQYF. The complete variable domain, with remaining parts taken from reference TRBV28 and TRBJ2-7, reads DVKVTQSSRYLVKRTGEKVFLECVQDMDHENMFWYRQDPGLGLRLIYFSYDVKMKEKGDIPEGYSVSREKKERFSLILESASTNQTSMYLCASSWTSGIYEQYFGPGTRLTVT.

This clone was counted a single time. This chain links TRBV19 with TRBJ1-5, with D unresolved. Germline CDR1 is LNHDA and CDR2 is SQIVND (reference sequence). V was shortened by 6 bases and J by 5 bases, with 11 bases between the two germline ends. The CDR3 spans 13 residues. Here the CDR3 reads CASRRERDQPQHF. CDR3 coding DNA: TGTGCCAGTAGGAGGGAAAGGGATCAGCCCCAGCATTTT. The complete variable domain, with remaining parts taken from reference TRBV19 and TRBJ1-5, reads DGGITQSPKYLFRKEGQNVTLSCEQNLNHDAMYWYRQDPGQGLRLIYYSQIVNDFQKGDIAEGYSVSREKKESFPLTVTSAQKNPTAFYLCASRRERDQPQHFGDGTRLSIL.

This sequence joins TRBV19 and TRBJ2-7; tentatively, D is TRBD2 (5 bases). CDR1 is LNHDA, CDR2 SQIVND, per germline (reference sequence). The CDR3 loop spans 15 amino acids. V gave up 0 bases and J gave up 3 bases, with 12 bases separating them. This CDR3 is CASSIDLGGLYEQYF. The CDR3 bases are TGTGCCAGTAGTATAGATCTTGGCGGACTCTACGAGCAGTACTTC. Filled out from reference TRBV19 and TRBJ2-7, the complete variable domain reads DGGITQSPKYLFRKEGQNVTLSCEQNLNHDAMYWYRQDPGQGLRLIYYSQIVNDFQKGDIAEGYSVSREKKESFPLTVTSAQKNPTAFYLCASSIDLGGLYEQYFGPGTRLTVT.

The V and J genes are TRBV29-1 and TRBJ2-3; 15 nucleotides align to TRBD2. The CDR3 sequence is 14 residues long. Germline assignment: CDR1 SQVTM and CDR2 ANQGSEA. V shed 6 bases and J 3 bases; nucleotides not matched to a gene: 1. The CDR3 nucleotides are TGCAGCGTAGGACTAGCGGGAGGGACAGATACGCAGTATTTT. This encodes CSVGLAGGTDTQYF.